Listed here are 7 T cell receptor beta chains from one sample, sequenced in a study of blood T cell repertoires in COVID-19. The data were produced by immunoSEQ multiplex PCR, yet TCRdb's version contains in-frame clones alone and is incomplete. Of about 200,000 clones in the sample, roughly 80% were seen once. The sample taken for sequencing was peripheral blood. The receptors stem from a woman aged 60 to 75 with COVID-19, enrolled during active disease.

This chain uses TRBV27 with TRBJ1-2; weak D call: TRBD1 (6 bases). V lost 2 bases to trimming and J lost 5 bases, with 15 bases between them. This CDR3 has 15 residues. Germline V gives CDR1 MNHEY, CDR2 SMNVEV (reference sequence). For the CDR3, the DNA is TGTGCCAGCAGTTTAGGGGGCGCCGGTTTATATGGCTACACCTTC. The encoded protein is CASSLGGAGLYGYTF.

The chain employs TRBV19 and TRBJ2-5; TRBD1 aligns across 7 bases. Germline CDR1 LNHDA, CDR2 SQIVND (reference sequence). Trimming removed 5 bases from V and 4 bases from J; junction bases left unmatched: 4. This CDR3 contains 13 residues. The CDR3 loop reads CASSSGGLETQYF. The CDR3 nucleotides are TGTGCCAGTAGTTCAGGGGGATTAGAGACCCAGTACTTC. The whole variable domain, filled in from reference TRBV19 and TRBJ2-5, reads DGGITQSPKYLFRKEGQNVTLSCEQNLNHDAMYWYRQDPGQGLRLIYYSQIVNDFQKGDIAEGYSVSREKKESFPLTVTSAQKNPTAFYLCASSSGGLETQYFGPGTRLLVL.

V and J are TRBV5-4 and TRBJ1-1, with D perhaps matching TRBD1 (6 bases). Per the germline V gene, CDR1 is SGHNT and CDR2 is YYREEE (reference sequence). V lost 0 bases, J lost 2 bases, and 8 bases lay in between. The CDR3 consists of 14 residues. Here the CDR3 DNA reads TGTGCCAGCAGCTTGGCCAGGGGTAACACTGAAGCTTTCTTT. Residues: CASSLARGNTEAFF.

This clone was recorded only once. The CDR3 nucleotides are TGTGCCAGCAGCCGGACTAGCGGCCAAGAGACCCAGTACTTC. Amino acid sequence: CASSRTSGQETQYF. The rearrangement uses TRBV3-1 (or the pseudogene TRBV3-2) and TRBJ2-5; 10 nucleotides align to TRBD2. CDR1 and CDR2 (germline): LGHDT, YNNKEL (reference sequence). The V and J ends lost 4 bases and 1 base, in that order; junction bases with no gene match: 0. The CDR3 consists of 14 residues.

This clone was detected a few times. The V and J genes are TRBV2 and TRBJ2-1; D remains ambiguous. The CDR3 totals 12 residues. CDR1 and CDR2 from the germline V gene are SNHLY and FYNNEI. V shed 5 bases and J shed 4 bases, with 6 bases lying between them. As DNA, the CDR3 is TGTGCCAGCAGTCTCCTTTACAATGAGCAGTTCTTC. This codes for CASSLLYNEQFF.

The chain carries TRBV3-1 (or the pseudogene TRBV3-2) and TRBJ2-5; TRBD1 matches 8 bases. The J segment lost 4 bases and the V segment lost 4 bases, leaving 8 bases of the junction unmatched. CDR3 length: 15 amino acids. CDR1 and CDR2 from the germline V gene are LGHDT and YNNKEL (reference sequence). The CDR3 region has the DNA TGTGCCAGCAGCCCCTGGACAGGGAGTCTAGAGACCCAGTACTTC. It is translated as CASSPWTGSLETQYF.

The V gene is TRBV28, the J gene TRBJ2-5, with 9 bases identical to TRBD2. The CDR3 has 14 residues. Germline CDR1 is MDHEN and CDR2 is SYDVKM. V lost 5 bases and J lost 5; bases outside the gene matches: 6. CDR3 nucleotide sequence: TGTGCCAGCAGTCTAGCGGGGACGGGGGAGACCCAGTACTTC. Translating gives CASSLAGTGETQYF. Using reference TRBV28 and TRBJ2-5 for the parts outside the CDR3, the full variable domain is DVKVTQSSRYLVKRTGEKVFLECVQDMDHENMFWYRQDPGLGLRLIYFSYDVKMKEKGDIPEGYSVSREKKERFSLILESASTNQTSMYLCASSLAGTGETQYFGPGTRLLVL.